The 4 T cell receptor beta chains below come from one sample, sequenced in a study of control samples from healthy donors and cancer patients. This table comes from immunoSEQ multiplex PCR, and its TCRdb copy is limited to in-frame clones, with some not included. Of approximately 89,000 clones in the sample, about 83% are singletons; the top ten hold less than 2.5%. The sequencing sample was made of blood. The origin of the receptors is a woman aged 40 to 55 in good health.

This clone has only one observation. The chain has TRBV5-1 and TRBJ2-3, with TRBD2 matching 9 bases. V trimming: 0 bases; J trimming: 2 bases; junction bases outside the gene matches: 7. Germline V lookup: CDR1 SGHRS, CDR2 YFSETQ. This CDR3 comprises 17 residues. The CDR3 DNA is TGCGCCAGCAGCTTGGAAGGGCTAGCGGGACTCACAGATACGCAGTATTTT. Protein sequence: CASSLEGLAGLTDTQYF.

This chain joins TRBV6-5 and TRBJ1-1; D is perhaps TRBD1 (5 bases). The germline V and J ends were trimmed by 0 bases and 7 bases, with 9 bases remaining between them. The CDR3 totals 13 residues. CDR1 and CDR2 from the germline V gene are MNHEY and SVGAGI. The CDR3 here is CASSYSGPGEAFF. The DNA for the CDR3 is TGTGCCAGCAGTTACTCGGGGCCCGGTGAAGCTTTCTTT.

The chain uses TRBV5-1 and TRBJ1-4; 10 bases agree with TRBD1. Germline V CDR1 and CDR2: SGHRS, YFSETQ. CDR3 length: 18 amino acids. J gave up 9 bases and V 3 bases, and 17 bases lay outside the gene matches. The CDR3 DNA reads TGCGCCAGCAGCTCCTCAATAGGGGGCCGACAGGGGGCTAAAAAACTGTTTTTT. Amino acids: CASSSSIGGRQGAKKLFF.

The count of this clone is one. CDR3 region: CASRPVRLGTGNTIYF. CDR3 in DNA: TGTGCCAGCAGGCCCGTAAGACTGGGGACTGGAAACACCATATATTTT. The chain uses TRBV11-2 and TRBJ1-3; D unresolved. The germline V gene has CDR1 SGHAT and CDR2 FQNNGV. This CDR3 comprises 16 residues. V lost 6 bases, J lost 2 bases, and 17 bases lay in between.